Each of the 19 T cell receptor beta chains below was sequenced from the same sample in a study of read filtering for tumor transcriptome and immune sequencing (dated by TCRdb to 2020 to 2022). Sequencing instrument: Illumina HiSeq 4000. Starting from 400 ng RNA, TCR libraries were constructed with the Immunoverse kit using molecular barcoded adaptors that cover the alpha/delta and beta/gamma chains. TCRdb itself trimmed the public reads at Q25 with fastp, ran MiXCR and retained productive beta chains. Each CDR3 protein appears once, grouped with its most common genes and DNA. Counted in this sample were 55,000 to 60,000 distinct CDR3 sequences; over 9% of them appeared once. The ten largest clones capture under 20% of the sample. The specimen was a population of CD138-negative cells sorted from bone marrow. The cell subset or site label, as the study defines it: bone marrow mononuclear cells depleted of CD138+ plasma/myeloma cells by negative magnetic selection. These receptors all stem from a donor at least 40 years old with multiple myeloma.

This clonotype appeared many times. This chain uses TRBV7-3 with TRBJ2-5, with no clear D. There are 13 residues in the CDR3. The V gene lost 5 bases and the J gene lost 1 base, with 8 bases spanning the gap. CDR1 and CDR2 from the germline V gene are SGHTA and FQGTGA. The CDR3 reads CASSDPTQETQYF. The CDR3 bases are TGTGCCAGCAGCGATCCGACCCAAGAGACCCAGTACTTC.

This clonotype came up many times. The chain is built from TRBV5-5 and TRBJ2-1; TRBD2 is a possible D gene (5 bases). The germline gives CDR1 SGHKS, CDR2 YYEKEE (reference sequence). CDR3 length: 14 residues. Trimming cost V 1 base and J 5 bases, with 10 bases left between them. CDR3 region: CASSLSLANNEQFF. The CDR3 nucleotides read TGTGCCAGCAGCTTGTCTCTAGCCAACAATGAGCAGTTCTTC.

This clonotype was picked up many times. In DNA form, the CDR3 reads TGTGCCAGCAGCTTCCGGGCCCTAGATGGAGATACGCAGTATTTT. Translated, it gives CASSFRALDGDTQYF. The V gene is TRBV7-9, the J gene TRBJ2-3; no firm D call. This CDR3 comprises 15 residues. The V gene lost 3 bases and the J gene lost 5 bases, with 15 bases spanning the gap. In germline, CDR1 is SEHNR, CDR2 FQNEAQ (reference sequence).

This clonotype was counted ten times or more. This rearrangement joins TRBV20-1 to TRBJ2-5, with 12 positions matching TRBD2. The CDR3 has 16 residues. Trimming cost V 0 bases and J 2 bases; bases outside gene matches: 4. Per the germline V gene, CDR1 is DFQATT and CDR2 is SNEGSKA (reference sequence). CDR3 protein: CSARDSLAGGQETQYF. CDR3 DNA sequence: TGCAGTGCTAGAGATTCACTAGCGGGGGGTCAAGAGACCCAGTACTTC.

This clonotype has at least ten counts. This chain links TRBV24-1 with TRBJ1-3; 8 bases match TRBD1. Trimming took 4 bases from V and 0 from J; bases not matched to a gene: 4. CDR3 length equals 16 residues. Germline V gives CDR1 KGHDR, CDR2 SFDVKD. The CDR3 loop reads CATSDPTGDSGNTIYF. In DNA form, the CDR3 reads TGTGCCACCAGTGACCCGACAGGGGACTCTGGAAACACCATATATTTT.

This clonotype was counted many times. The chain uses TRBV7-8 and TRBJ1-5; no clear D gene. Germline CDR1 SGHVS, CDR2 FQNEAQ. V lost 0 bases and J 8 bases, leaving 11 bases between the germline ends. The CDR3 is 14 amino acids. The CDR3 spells CASSLAGLREPQHF. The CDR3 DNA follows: TGTGCCAGCAGCTTAGCAGGGCTTAGGGAGCCCCAGCATTTT.

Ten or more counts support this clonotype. Written as DNA, the CDR3 is TGTGCCAGCAGAATAAGCAGCTCCTATAATTCACCCCTCCACTTT. Translation: CASRISSSYNSPLHF. The chain carries TRBV28 and TRBJ1-6; D uncertain. The CDR3 consists of 15 residues. Per germline, CDR1 MDHEN and CDR2 SYDVKM. The V gene lost 6 bases and the J gene lost 0 bases, with 9 bases spanning the gap.

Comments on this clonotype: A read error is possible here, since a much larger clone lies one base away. CDR3: CATSDPGAASTDTQYF. CDR3 coding DNA: TGTGCCACCAGTGACCCCGGGGCAGCTAGCACAGATACGCAGTATTTT. The chain links TRBV24-1 to TRBJ2-3; D may match TRBD1 or TRBD2 (5 bases each). Germline loops: CDR1 KGHDR, CDR2 SFDVKD. Trimming left V 4 bases short and J 0 bases short, with 13 bases between. The CDR3 is 16 amino acids.

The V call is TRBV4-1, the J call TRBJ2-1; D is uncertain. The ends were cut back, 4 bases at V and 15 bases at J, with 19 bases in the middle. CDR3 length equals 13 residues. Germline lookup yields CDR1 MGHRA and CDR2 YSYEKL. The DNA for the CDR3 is TGCGCCAGCAGCCGAGGTACCGCAACCGAGGCGTTCTTC. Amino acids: CASSRGTATEAFF.

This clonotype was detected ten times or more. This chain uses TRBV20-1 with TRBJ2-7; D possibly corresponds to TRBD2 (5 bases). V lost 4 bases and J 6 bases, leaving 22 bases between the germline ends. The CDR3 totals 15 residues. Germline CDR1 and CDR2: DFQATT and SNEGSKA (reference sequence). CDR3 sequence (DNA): TGCAGTGCTATTTGGAGGCGGGCGCCCTTAGGCGAGCAGTACTTC. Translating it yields CSAIWRRAPLGEQYF.

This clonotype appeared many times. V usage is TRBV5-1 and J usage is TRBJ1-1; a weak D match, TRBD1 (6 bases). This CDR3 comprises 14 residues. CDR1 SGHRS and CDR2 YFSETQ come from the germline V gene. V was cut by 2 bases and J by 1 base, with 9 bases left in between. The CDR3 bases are TGCGCCAGCAGCTTCCGGACAGAGAACACTGAAGCTTTCTTT. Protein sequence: CASSFRTENTEAFF.

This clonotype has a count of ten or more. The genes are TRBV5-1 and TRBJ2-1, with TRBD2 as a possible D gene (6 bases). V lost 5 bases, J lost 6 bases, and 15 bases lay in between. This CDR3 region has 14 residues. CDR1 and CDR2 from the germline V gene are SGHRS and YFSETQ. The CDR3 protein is CASRPSPGSNEQFF. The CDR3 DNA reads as TGCGCCAGCAGGCCAAGCCCCGGGAGCAATGAGCAGTTCTTC.

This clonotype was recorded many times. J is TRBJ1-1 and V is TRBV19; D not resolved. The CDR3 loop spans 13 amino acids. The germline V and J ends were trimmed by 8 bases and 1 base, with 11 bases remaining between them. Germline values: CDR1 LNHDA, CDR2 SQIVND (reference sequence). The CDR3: CASFAKPNTEAFF. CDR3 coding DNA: TGTGCCAGTTTCGCCAAACCGAACACTGAAGCTTTCTTT.

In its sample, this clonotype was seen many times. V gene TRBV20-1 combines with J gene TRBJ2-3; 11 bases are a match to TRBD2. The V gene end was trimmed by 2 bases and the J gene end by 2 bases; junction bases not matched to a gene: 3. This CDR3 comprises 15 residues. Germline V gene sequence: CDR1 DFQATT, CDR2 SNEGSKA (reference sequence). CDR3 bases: TGCAGTGCTAGACCGACTAGCGGGGACACAGATACGCAGTATTTT. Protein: CSARPTSGDTDTQYF.

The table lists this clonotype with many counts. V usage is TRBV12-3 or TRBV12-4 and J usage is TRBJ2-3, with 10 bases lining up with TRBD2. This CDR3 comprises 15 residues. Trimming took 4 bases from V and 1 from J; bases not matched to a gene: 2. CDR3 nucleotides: TGTGCCAGCAGTTGGGGGACTAGCGGCACAGATACGCAGTATTTT. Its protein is CASSWGTSGTDTQYF.

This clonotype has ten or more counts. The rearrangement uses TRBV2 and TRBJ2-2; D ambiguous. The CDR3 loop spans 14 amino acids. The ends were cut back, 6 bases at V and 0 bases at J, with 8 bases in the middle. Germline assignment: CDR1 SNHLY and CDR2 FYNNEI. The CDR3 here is CASRLGSNTGELFF. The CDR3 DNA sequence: TGTGCCAGCAGGCTGGGTTCGAACACCGGGGAGCTGTTTTTT.

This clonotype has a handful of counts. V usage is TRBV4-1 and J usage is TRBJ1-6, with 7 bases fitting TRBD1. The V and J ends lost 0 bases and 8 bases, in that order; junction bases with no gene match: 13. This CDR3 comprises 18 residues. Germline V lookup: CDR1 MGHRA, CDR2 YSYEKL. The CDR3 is CASSQEVSVGQKDSPLHF. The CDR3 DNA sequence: TGCGCCAGCAGCCAAGAAGTAAGTGTGGGACAGAAGGATTCACCCCTCCACTTT.

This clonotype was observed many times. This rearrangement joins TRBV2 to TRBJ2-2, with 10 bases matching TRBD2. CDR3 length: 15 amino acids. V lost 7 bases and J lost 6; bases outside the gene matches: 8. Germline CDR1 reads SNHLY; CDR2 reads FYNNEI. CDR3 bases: TGTGCCAGCAAAGGGGCTAGCGGGGGACCCGGGGAGCTGTTTTTT. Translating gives CASKGASGGPGELFF.

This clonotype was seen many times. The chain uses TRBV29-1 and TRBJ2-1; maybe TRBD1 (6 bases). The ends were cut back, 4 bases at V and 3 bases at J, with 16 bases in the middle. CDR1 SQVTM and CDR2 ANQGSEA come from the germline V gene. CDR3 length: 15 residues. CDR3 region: CSVVGPRQVYNEQFF. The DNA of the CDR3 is TGCAGCGTTGTCGGCCCCAGACAGGTCTACAATGAGCAGTTCTTC.